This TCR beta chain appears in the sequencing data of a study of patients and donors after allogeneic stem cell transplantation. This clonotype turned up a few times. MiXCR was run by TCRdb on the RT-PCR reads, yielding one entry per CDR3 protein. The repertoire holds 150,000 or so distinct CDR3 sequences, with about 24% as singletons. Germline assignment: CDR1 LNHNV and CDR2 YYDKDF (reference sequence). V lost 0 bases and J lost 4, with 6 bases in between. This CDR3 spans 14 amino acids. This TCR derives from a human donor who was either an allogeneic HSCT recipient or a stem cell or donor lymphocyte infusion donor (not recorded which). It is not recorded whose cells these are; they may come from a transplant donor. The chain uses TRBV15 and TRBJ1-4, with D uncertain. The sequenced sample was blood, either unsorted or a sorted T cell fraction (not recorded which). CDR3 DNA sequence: TGTGCCACCAGCAGAGATCAAAGTAATGAAAAACTGTTTTTT. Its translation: CATSRDQSNEKLFF.